Included here is one T cell receptor beta chain sequence, with context. This sample stems from a study of blood T cell repertoires in COVID-19. Study background: Samples representing acute and convalescent COVID-19 were sourced from the United States, Italy and Spain. Sample material is recorded as cDNA or gDNA derived from T cells, B-cell-depleted T cells, or PBMCs.

As handled by the study authors: Researchers report that nucleated cell counts were estimated from reference gene primer amplification. Data came from immunoSEQ multiplex PCR; TCRdb stores just in-frame clones and leaves some out. The V and J calls and the clone size are those of that table, but D and trimming were determined from the DNA. The sample yields about 42,000 clones, around 90% seen once. The CDR3 length is 14 residues. Per the germline V gene, CDR1 is MNHEY and CDR2 is SVGAGI. V was cut by 5 bases and J by 6 bases, with 17 bases left in between. The sequence was collected from a man aged 50 to 59 with active COVID-19. J is TRBJ2-7 and V is TRBV6-5; D perhaps matches TRBD2 (7 bases). Input material: peripheral blood. DNA for the CDR3: TGTGCCAGCAGTCCCCTCGGGGGCGGGGGCGAGCAGTACTTC. Translating gives CASSPLGGGGEQYF.